The 26 T cell receptor beta chains given below trace back to one sample, sequenced in a study of CD8 T cells in Susac syndrome. RNA totalling about 0.45 to 1 ug underwent reverse transcription with random hexamers. TCRdb itself ran the immunoSEQ multiplex PCR reads through MiXCR, one entry per CDR3 protein. The sample holds about 130,000 distinct CDR3 sequences, 75% to 90% seen once. The sequenced sample was CD8+ T cells from PBMCs. All receptors derive from a human donor with multiple sclerosis.

J is TRBJ2-2 and V is TRBV19; 9 nucleotides match TRBD1. This CDR3 is built from 17 residues. V was clipped by 6 bases and J by 7 bases; unmatched bases: 15. CDR1 is LNHDA, CDR2 SQIVND, per germline (reference sequence). The CDR3 spells CASRARRGQGLDGELFF. DNA of the CDR3: TGTGCCAGTAGGGCCAGACGGGGACAGGGATTGGACGGGGAGCTGTTTTTT.

The V and J genes are TRBV2 and TRBJ2-2; no clear D gene. The CDR3 sequence is 17 residues long. V dropped 11 bases and J dropped 0 bases, with 22 bases sitting between them. Germline-derived CDR1 and CDR2 are SNHLY and FYNNEI. CDR3 protein: CASLRASLGANTGELFF. The CDR3 region has the DNA TGTGCCTCACTTCGGGCTTCTCTCGGCGCGAACACCGGGGAGCTGTTTTTT.

This clonotype was found once. This chain uses TRBV3-1 with TRBJ2-2; no firm D call. This CDR3 spans 15 amino acids. V lost 0 bases and J 6 bases, leaving 11 bases between the germline ends. From germline, CDR1 is LGHDT and CDR2 YNNKEL (reference sequence). The CDR3 spells CASSQDFLESGELFF. Written as DNA, the CDR3 is TGTGCCAGCAGCCAAGATTTCTTGGAATCCGGGGAGCTGTTTTTT.

This clonotype was picked up one time. The chain couples TRBV19 to TRBJ1-1; D call uncertain. The CDR3 extends over 10 amino acids. Germline V gene lookup returns CDR1 LNHDA and CDR2 SQIVND (reference sequence). The V end was cut by 7 bases, the J end by 8 bases, with 8 bases between. The CDR3 region is CASIKGEAFF. The CDR3 coding sequence is TGTGCCAGTATAAAAGGAGAAGCTTTCTTT. Using reference TRBV19 and TRBJ1-1 for the parts outside the CDR3, the full variable domain is DGGITQSPKYLFRKEGQNVTLSCEQNLNHDAMYWYRQDPGQGLRLIYYSQIVNDFQKGDIAEGYSVSREKKESFPLTVTSAQKNPTAFYLCASIKGEAFFGQGTRLTVV.

This clonotype appeared a few times. This sequence joins TRBV6-1 and TRBJ1-1; TRBD1 matches at 8 bases. The CDR3 contains 12 residues. Germline lookup yields CDR1 MNHNS and CDR2 SASEGT. V shed 8 bases and J 3 bases; nucleotides not matched to a gene: 2. The CDR3 coding sequence is TGTGCCAGCTCACAGGGGGACACTGAAGCTTTCTTT. It codes for CASSQGDTEAFF.

The rearrangement joins TRBV7-6 to TRBJ1-1; a weak D match, TRBD1 (5 bases). Trimming cost V 5 bases and J 4 bases, with 14 bases left between them. The CDR3 is 14 residues long. Germline V gives CDR1 SGHVS, CDR2 FNYEAQ. The CDR3 loop reads CASSNVLGPTEAFF. CDR3 in DNA: TGTGCCAGCAGCAACGTTTTGGGGCCCACTGAAGCTTTCTTT.

The rearrangement joins TRBV13 to TRBJ2-5; D call uncertain. V was trimmed by 4 bases and J by 0 bases, leaving 3 bases between them. This CDR3 is 12 amino acids long. CDR1 and CDR2 from the germline V gene are PRHDT and FYEKMQ (reference sequence). Here the CDR3 DNA reads TGTGCCAGCAGCTGGTACCAAGAGACCCAGTACTTC. Amino acids: CASSWYQETQYF.

The rearrangement links TRBV13 to TRBJ1-1, with D uncertain. The CDR3 length is 14 residues. The germline V gene has CDR1 PRHDT and CDR2 FYEKMQ (reference sequence). The ends were cut back, 4 bases at V and 5 bases at J, with 14 bases in the middle. CDR3 coding DNA: TGTGCCAGCAGCTCTTCGTTGGGGAGGACTGAAGCTTTCTTT. It translates to CASSSSLGRTEAFF.

The CDR3 loop reads CASSLVGTSGYNEQFF. The CDR3 nucleotides are TGTGCCAGCAGCTTAGTGGGGACTAGCGGATACAATGAGCAGTTCTTC. The J gene is TRBJ2-1, the V gene TRBV7-9; TRBD2 aligns across 11 bases. The CDR3 is made up of 16 amino acids. The V segment lost 1 base and the J segment 4 bases; nucleotides outside the gene matches: 3. CDR1 is SEHNR, CDR2 FQNEAQ, per germline (reference sequence).

The chain combines TRBV6-5 with TRBJ1-1; D is ambiguous. This CDR3 spans 14 amino acids. V lost 0 bases to trimming and J lost 2 bases, with 7 bases between them. Germline CDR1 and CDR2: MNHEY and SVGAGI. CDR3 DNA sequence: TGTGCCAGCAGTTACTCGAGGGTTAACACTGAAGCTTTCTTT. It codes for CASSYSRVNTEAFF.

This clonotype was counted between two and nine times. This rearrangement joins TRBV7-8 to TRBJ2-7, with D possibly matching TRBD1 (6 bases). This CDR3 comprises 13 residues. Germline-derived CDR1 and CDR2 are SGHVS and FQNEAQ. Trimming cost V 5 bases and J 3 bases, with 11 bases left between them. Written as DNA, the CDR3 is TGTGCCAGCAGCCCAGGGGCTTTCTACGAGCAGTACTTC. It encodes CASSPGAFYEQYF.

The sample holds a few counts of this clonotype. This chain joins TRBV4-1 and TRBJ1-4; no clear D. Germline CDR1 reads MGHRA; CDR2 reads YSYEKL. The CDR3 is 16 residues long. The V end was cut by 0 bases, the J end by 0 bases, with 8 bases between. The CDR3 sequence is CASSQDSLTTNEKLFF. CDR3 nucleotide sequence: TGCGCCAGCAGCCAAGATTCCTTAACAACTAATGAAAAACTGTTTTTT.

This chain uses TRBV19 with TRBJ2-1; D is possibly TRBD2 (5 bases). V lost 3 bases and J 7 bases, leaving 13 bases between the germline ends. Looked up from germline, CDR1 is LNHDA and CDR2 is SQIVND (reference sequence). The CDR3 covers 14 residues. CDR3 DNA sequence: TGTGCCAGTAGTATTCCAGAGTCGGGGAATGAGCAGTTCTTC. Encoded protein: CASSIPESGNEQFF.

This chain joins TRBV12-3 or TRBV12-4 and TRBJ2-7; 7 bases fit TRBD1. Trimming removed 5 bases from V and 2 bases from J; junction bases left unmatched: 6. The CDR3 runs to 14 residues. The CDR3 protein is CASSPGTVAYEQYF. CDR3 bases: TGTGCCAGCAGTCCCGGGACAGTTGCCTACGAGCAGTACTTC.

The chain combines TRBV3-1 with TRBJ2-7; 12 bases are a match to TRBD1. V was clipped by 0 bases and J by 6 bases; unmatched bases: 6. This CDR3 contains 16 residues. Per germline, CDR1 LGHDT and CDR2 YNNKEL (reference sequence). The CDR3 DNA sequence: TGTGCCAGCAGCCAAGATCCCGCGGGACAGGGGGCCGAGCAGTACGTC. As protein: CASSQDPAGQGAEQYV.

The CDR3, as DNA: TGTGCCAGCTCAACAGGGCTGGAGGGCAAAAACATTCAGTACTTC. Translating it yields CASSTGLEGKNIQYF. The V call is TRBV6-1, the J call TRBJ2-4; the D gene could be TRBD1 or TRBD2 (6 bases each). The CDR3 consists of 15 residues. The germline V gene encodes CDR1 MNHNS and CDR2 SASEGT. V shed 8 bases and J shed 3 bases, with 17 bases lying between them.

The genes are TRBV30 and TRBJ1-1; D is uncertain. CDR1 is GTSNPN, CDR2 SVGIG, per germline (reference sequence). The CDR3 runs 12 residues. The ends were cut back, 4 bases at V and 0 bases at J, with 6 bases in the middle. CDR3 residues: CAWTALNTEAFF. The CDR3 coding sequence is TGTGCCTGGACAGCTTTGAACACTGAAGCTTTCTTT.

This clonotype showed up just once. CDR3: CASSLDGMNTEAFF. In nucleotides, the CDR3 is TGTGCCAGCAGCTTGGATGGCATGAACACTGAAGCTTTCTTT. V and J are TRBV5-6 and TRBJ1-1; the D is unclear. Trimming took off 0 bases at V and 0 bases at J, with 6 bases between the two ends. The length of the CDR3 is 14 residues. Germline lookup yields CDR1 SGHDT and CDR2 YYEEEE.

The rearrangement joins TRBV20-1 to TRBJ1-5, with D possibly TRBD1 on 6 matching bases. Germline loops: CDR1 DFQATT, CDR2 SNEGSKA (reference sequence). V lost 5 bases, J lost 3 bases, and 11 bases lay in between. The CDR3 length is 13 residues. The CDR3 bases are TGCAGTGCTCAAGACAGGACCAATCAGCCCCAGCATTTT. Amino acids: CSAQDRTNQPQHF.

V is TRBV9 and J is TRBJ1-2, with D perhaps matching TRBD1 (5 bases). V was trimmed by 4 bases and J by 6 bases, leaving 13 bases between them. Germline assignment: CDR1 SGDLS and CDR2 YYNGEE. This CDR3 has 13 residues. The CDR3, as DNA: TGTGCCAGCAGCCAAGGGGCAGTGGATGGCTACACCTTC. This sequence encodes CASSQGAVDGYTF. The variable domain in full, completed from reference TRBV9 and TRBJ1-2, reads DSGVTQTPKHLITATGQRVTLRCSPRSGDLSVYWYQQSLDQGLQFLIQYYNGEERAKGNILERFSAQQFPDLHSELNLSSLELGDSALYFCASSQGAVDGYTFGSGTRLTVV.

The chain employs TRBV6-4 and TRBJ1-2; no definite D call. The germline V gene has CDR1 MRHNA and CDR2 SNTAGT. Trimming cost V 3 bases and J 2 bases, with 7 bases left between them. The CDR3 spans 13 residues. CDR3 amino acids: CASSEGGNYGYTF. The CDR3 coding sequence is TGTGCCAGCAGTGAGGGCGGCAACTATGGCTACACCTTC.

This clonotype was seen only once. The chain recombines TRBV28 with TRBJ2-7; a possible D gene is TRBD1 (5 bases). Germline values: CDR1 MDHEN, CDR2 SYDVKM. Trimming cost V 1 base and J 4 bases, with 20 bases left between them. The CDR3 covers 17 residues. CDR3 DNA: TGTGCCAGCAGTTTATTTAGGGGTCCCGAAACCTCTTACGAGCAGTACTTC. It yields the protein CASSLFRGPETSYEQYF.

CDR3 sequence reads: CASSLFMTALVEQYF. The CDR3 bases are TGTGCCAGCAGTTTGTTCATGACCGCCCTGGTTGAGCAGTACTTC. This chain uses TRBV28 with TRBJ2-7; D uncertain. The V gene lost 3 bases and the J gene lost 7 bases, with 19 bases spanning the gap. The CDR3 extends over 15 amino acids. Looked up from germline, CDR1 is MDHEN and CDR2 is SYDVKM.

The chain carries TRBV27 and TRBJ1-6; 9 bases fit TRBD1. The germline V gene encodes CDR1 MNHEY and CDR2 SMNVEV (reference sequence). This CDR3 has 14 residues. Trimming cost V 4 bases and J 9 bases; bases outside gene matches: 4. The CDR3 loop reads CASSSTGGSSPLHF. Written as DNA, the CDR3 is TGTGCCAGCAGTTCCACAGGGGGCTCTTCACCCCTCCACTTT.

The chain recombines TRBV20-1 with TRBJ2-2; D ambiguous. CDR3 length equals 11 residues. The germline gives CDR1 DFQATT, CDR2 SNEGSKA (reference sequence). Deletions cut 6 bases from V and 3 bases from J, with 5 bases between. The chain's CDR3 is CSARDTGELFF. DNA of the CDR3: TGCAGTGCCCGCGACACCGGGGAGCTGTTTTTT.

This clonotype has just a few counts. V gene TRBV7-9 combines with J gene TRBJ2-7; the D gene is possibly TRBD1 (6 bases). The CDR3 extends over 17 amino acids. Germline CDR1 reads SEHNR; CDR2 reads FQNEAQ (reference sequence). The V gene lost 4 bases and the J gene lost 3 bases, with 22 bases spanning the gap. This CDR3 reads CASSYRNQGSFNYEQYF. CDR3 sequence (DNA): TGTGCCAGCAGCTATCGGAATCAGGGGTCCTTTAACTACGAGCAGTACTTC. The complete variable domain, with remaining parts taken from reference TRBV7-9 and TRBJ2-7, reads DTGVSQNPRHKITKRGQNVTFRCDPISEHNRLYWYRQTLGQGPEFLTYFQNEAQLEKSRLLSDRFSAERPKGSFSTLEIQRTEQGDSAMYLCASSYRNQGSFNYEQYFGPGTRLTVT.